What follows describes a single T cell receptor beta chain. Its specific antigen is unknown. The sample holds no much larger clone one base away, and base qualities are not on file. Instrument used: Illumina HiSeq 1500. TCRdb cleaned the public reads at Q25 with fastp, built clones with MiXCR and kept in-frame beta chains. All rows with the same CDR3 protein become a single entry with the most common DNA and genes. Within this sample are about 190,000 distinct CDR3 sequences, with 28% of them counted one time only. The ten largest clonotypes hold about 31% of the sample. This sample was taken from a study of T cell repertoires in cytomegalovirus infection (dated by TCRdb to about 2019). About the full investigation: Donor HLA type was relevant to the analysis, as public TCR beta signatures indicated carriage of CMV infection together with the matching HLA type.

What the work shows at the level of the full study, not this receptor alone: In both this cohort and an independent approximately 400-donor cohort, the cumulative frequency of public TCR beta family members distinguished carriers of CMV infection plus the relevant HLA type. The ex vivo response was dominated by HLA-C-restricted CMV-specific TCR beta clonotypes, and the single most frequent clonotype in two of eight donors was supplied by these HLA-C-restricted clonotypes.

Trimming at the junction amounts to 10 bases on V and 13 bases on J, and the germline ends lie 19 bases apart. Taken from the germline V gene (reference sequence), the CDR1 and CDR2 loops are LGHDT and YNNKEL. The CDR3 covers 11 residues, taking in both the cysteine and the phenylalanine. Only the CDR3 region is kept as DNA, spanning 33 bases read in frame from base 1. Sample: PBMCs. The origin of this receptor is a human donor in good health (CMV status not recorded). Some clones in this sample may be carry-over from other donors' samples. The rearrangement combines TRBV3-1 with TRBJ1-2; TRBD1 is perhaps the D gene, given 5 matching bases. The bases read TGTGCCATTGGGGACTCCCGGACCCTCACCTTC. Translation gives CAIGDSRTLTF.